Listed here are 23 T cell receptor beta chains from one sample, sequenced in a study of a mutant IDH1 vaccine in newly diagnosed glioma. Assay used: immunoSEQ multiplex PCR; TCRdb lists only in-frame clones, some missing. The repertoire includes about 98,000 clones, 70% to 90% of them detected once, and roughly 0.61% sits in the top ten. Described time point: baseline, week 1 (first vaccination visit). Treatment reported: pre-vaccination baseline after standard-of-care therapy. Sequenced here: PBMCs, sampled from a glioma patient treated with radiotherapy, temozolomide or both. These TCRs come from a woman aged 45-65 years with glioma.

The chain couples TRBV5-4 to TRBJ2-3; no clear D. V shed 0 bases and J shed 2 bases, with 22 bases lying between them. Germline V gene lookup returns CDR1 SGHNT and CDR2 YYREEE (reference sequence). The CDR3 runs 19 residues. The CDR3 here is CASSLASLWAEFSTDTQYF. CDR3 in DNA: TGTGCCAGCAGCTTGGCATCCCTCTGGGCCGAGTTCTCCACAGATACGCAGTATTTT.

The chain combines TRBV30 with TRBJ1-4; 7 nucleotides line up with TRBD1. Trimming cost V 2 bases and J 5 bases; bases outside gene matches: 2. The CDR3 has 13 amino acids. The V gene's germline CDR1 is GTSNPN and CDR2 SVGIG (reference sequence). CDR3 sequence (DNA): TGTGCCTGGAGTCTACAGGGGAATGAAAAACTGTTTTTT. Protein: CAWSLQGNEKLFF. Looking up the rest from reference TRBV30 and TRBJ1-4 gives the full variable domain: SQTIHQWPATLVQPVGSPLSLECTVEGTSNPNLYWYRQAAGRGLQLLFYSVGIGQISSEVPQNLSASRPQDRQFILSSKKLLLSDSGFYLCAWSLQGNEKLFFGSGTQLSVL.

This rearrangement joins TRBV10-2 to TRBJ2-5; 9 bases agree with TRBD1. This CDR3 comprises 16 residues. V lost 2 bases to trimming and J lost 11 bases; unmatched junction nucleotides: 15. Germline V gene data show CDR1 as WSHSY and CDR2 as SAAADI. CDR3 DNA: TGCGCCAGCAGTGAGAGGACAGGGGAATCAGCCTATGAGCAGTACTTC. It is translated as CASSERTGESAYEQYF.

CDR3 sequence (DNA): TGTGCCAGCAGCCGGGTGAGCTCTGGAAACACCATATATTTT. It yields the protein CASSRVSSGNTIYF. The J gene is TRBJ1-3, the V gene TRBV7-8; no clear D. The CDR3 is 14 residues long. V was pared by 5 bases and J by 0 bases, with 8 bases between. Germline V CDR1 and CDR2: SGHVS, FQNEAQ.

The CDR3 here is CAWRQGTYEQYF. CDR3 coding DNA: TGTGCCTGGAGGCAGGGAACCTACGAGCAGTACTTC. The chain couples TRBV30 to TRBJ2-7; the D gene is possibly TRBD1 (5 bases). Germline-derived CDR1 and CDR2 are GTSNPN and SVGIG (reference sequence). The CDR3 is 12 amino acids. Trimming cost V 3 bases and J 2 bases, with 8 bases left between them.

The rearrangement links TRBV7-9 to TRBJ2-1; D call uncertain. Trimming shortened V by 4 bases and J by 1 base, and 11 bases separated the two germline ends. The CDR3 runs 15 residues. Germline V lookup: CDR1 SEHNR, CDR2 FQNEAQ (reference sequence). CDR3 sequence: CASSSPSPSYNEQFF. DNA of the CDR3: TGTGCCAGCAGCTCCCCAAGCCCGTCCTACAATGAGCAGTTCTTC.

This clone occurred a few times. The CDR3 DNA reads as TGCGCCAGCAGCTTGCGGGACAACCTTGAAGCTTTCTTT. Its protein product is CASSLRDNLEAFF. V is TRBV5-1 and J is TRBJ1-1; perhaps TRBD1 as D (6 bases). CDR1 is SGHRS and CDR2 is YFSETQ in the germline V gene. This CDR3 comprises 13 residues. Trimming left V 1 base short and J 7 bases short, with 11 bases between.

The chain recombines TRBV4-1 with TRBJ2-3; no clear D. The germline V gene has CDR1 MGHRA and CDR2 YSYEKL. The CDR3 totals 16 residues. Trimming pared 1 base from V and 0 bases from J, leaving 11 bases between. The CDR3 protein is CASSQVMITSTDTQYF. The CDR3 DNA is TGCGCCAGCAGCCAAGTGATGATTACTAGCACAGATACGCAGTATTTT.

The J gene is TRBJ2-7, the V gene TRBV29-1; unclear D gene. The V gene's germline CDR1 is SQVTM and CDR2 ANQGSEA. The CDR3 consists of 12 residues. The V end lost 2 bases, the J end lost 5 bases, and 10 bases lay between the germline ends. Here the CDR3 reads CSVESQTDEQYF. As DNA, the CDR3 is TGCAGCGTTGAAAGTCAGACGGACGAGCAGTACTTC.

The V gene is TRBV27, the J gene TRBJ2-7; TRBD1 might be the D (6 bases). The length of the CDR3 is 14 residues. Germline lookup yields CDR1 MNHEY and CDR2 SMNVEV (reference sequence). The V end lost 7 bases, the J end lost 0 bases, and 13 bases lay between the germline ends. CDR3 amino acids: CASKLTGTSYEQYF. Written as DNA, the CDR3 is TGTGCCAGCAAACTAACAGGGACCTCCTACGAGCAGTACTTC.

This clone was recorded only once. The V gene is TRBV7-6, the J gene TRBJ2-1; D uncertain. Germline V gene sequence: CDR1 SGHVS, CDR2 FNYEAQ. The length of the CDR3 is 12 residues. Trimming left V 4 bases short and J 7 bases short, with 8 bases between. Written as DNA, the CDR3 is TGTGCCAGCAGCTCGCCCGGAAATGAGCAGTTCTTC. Protein sequence: CASSSPGNEQFF.

V gene TRBV2 combines with J gene TRBJ2-3, with TRBD2 as a possible D gene (5 bases). V was pared by 6 bases and J by 4 bases, with 14 bases between. The germline CDR1 and CDR2 sequences are SNHLY and FYNNEI. The CDR3 spans 14 residues. CDR3 in DNA: TGTGCCAGCAGCGGGGAGAGGGCTCCAGATACGCAGTATTTT. Its protein product is CASSGERAPDTQYF.

V gene TRBV28 combines with J gene TRBJ1-1; no firm D call. The CDR3 is made up of 11 amino acids. Deletions cut 7 bases from V and 10 bases from J, with 13 bases between. Germline V lookup: CDR1 MDHEN, CDR2 SYDVKM. The CDR3 protein is CASISFLGAFF. CDR3 sequence (DNA): TGTGCCAGCATCTCTTTCTTGGGAGCTTTCTTT.

The chain uses TRBV10-2 and TRBJ2-7; TRBD2 might be the D (5 bases). Between the trimmed V and J ends, which lost 3 bases and 5 bases, there was a span of 17 bases. Germline-derived CDR1 and CDR2 are WSHSY and SAAADI. The CDR3 is 15 residues long. CDR3 sequence (DNA): TGCGCCAGCAGTGACACCCAAGCGGACCTGCACGAGCAGTACTTC. The encoded protein is CASSDTQADLHEQYF.

The rearrangement joins TRBV5-1 to TRBJ2-6; TRBD1 matches at 7 bases. J lost 2 bases, V lost 4 bases, and 6 bases had no gene match. CDR1 is SGHRS, CDR2 YFSETQ, per germline. The CDR3 is 16 residues long. The CDR3 DNA reads as TGCGCCAGCAGCCAATTTACAGGGGCTGGGGCCAACGTCCTGACTTTC. Its protein product is CASSQFTGAGANVLTF.

This rearrangement joins TRBV18 to TRBJ2-3, with 8 bases lining up with TRBD2. The V gene's germline CDR1 is KGHSH and CDR2 LQKENI. CDR3 length equals 16 residues. J gave up 2 bases and V 0 bases, and 4 bases lay outside the gene matches. The CDR3 reads CASSPPSGKATDTQYF. DNA for the CDR3: TGTGCCAGCTCACCACCTAGCGGGAAGGCCACAGATACGCAGTATTTT.

V is TRBV21-1 and J is TRBJ2-3; TRBD2 is the table's D call, not checked against the DNA. TRBV21-1 constitutes a pseudogene. This CDR3 has 21 residues. The CDR3 DNA reads as TGTGCCAGCAGCAGCCTCCATAGGAGGCCAAGGGAATCCGGTCGCACAGATACGCAGTATTTT. Its translation: CASSSLHRRPRESGRTDTQYF.

The chain is built from TRBV28 and TRBJ1-4; D may be TRBD1 (6 bases). CDR3 length: 16 residues. V dropped 2 bases and J dropped 0 bases, with 10 bases sitting between them. Per the germline V gene, CDR1 is MDHEN and CDR2 is SYDVKM. CDR3 DNA: TGTGCCAGCAGTTTACGGGGGGCAGCAACTAATGAAAAACTGTTTTTT. Protein product: CASSLRGAATNEKLFF.

The V and J genes are TRBV5-6 and TRBJ1-5; 7 nucleotides align to TRBD1. The CDR3 runs 14 residues. The J segment lost 3 bases and the V segment lost 3 bases, leaving 3 bases of the junction unmatched. The germline CDR1 and CDR2 sequences are SGHDT and YYEEEE. Written as DNA, the CDR3 is TGTGCCAGCAGCTCGACAGGGTTCAATCAGCCCCAGCATTTT. Translated: CASSSTGFNQPQHF.

The chain joins TRBV5-1 to TRBJ1-2; 8 bases are a match to TRBD1. V gave up 4 bases and J gave up 4 bases; unmatched junction bases: 6. The CDR3 spans 14 residues. Germline V gene data show CDR1 as SGHRS and CDR2 as YFSETQ. The chain's CDR3 is CASSAGQGVYGYTF. In nucleotides, the CDR3 is TGCGCCAGCAGCGCAGGACAGGGCGTCTATGGCTACACCTTC.

This clone was detected once. This chain joins TRBV5-1 and TRBJ1-3, with a possible D match to TRBD1 (6 bases). The length of the CDR3 is 15 residues. Deletions cut 0 bases from V and 4 bases from J, with 11 bases between. Germline CDR1 and CDR2: SGHRS and YFSETQ. CDR3: CASSLAPDRGNTIYF. Written as DNA, the CDR3 is TGCGCCAGCAGCTTGGCCCCGGACAGAGGAAACACCATATATTTT.

This chain joins TRBV28 and TRBJ1-2; D is unresolved. The CDR3 consists of 12 residues. The ends were cut back, 4 bases at V and 4 bases at J, with 7 bases in the middle. CDR1 is MDHEN, CDR2 SYDVKM, per germline. CDR3 DNA: TGTGCCAGCAGTTGGCAGACCTATGGCTACACCTTC. Translating gives CASSWQTYGYTF.

The chain has TRBV2 and TRBJ2-1, with 9 bases fitting TRBD2. CDR1 and CDR2 from the germline V gene are SNHLY and FYNNEI. This CDR3 comprises 15 residues. V gave up 6 bases and J gave up 8 bases; unmatched junction bases: 11. The CDR3 DNA is TGTGCCAGCAGCCGATTAGCGGGAGTTCGCTATGAGCAGTTCTTC. Residues: CASSRLAGVRYEQFF.